Listed below are T cell receptor beta chains from one sample, sequenced in a study of shared clonotypes between healthy human individuals. Here immunoSEQ multiplex PCR was the method, and the copy in TCRdb shows in-frame clones only, minus some. The table shows a few million clones, with around 95% occurring only once. The sample comprised naive CD8+ T cells from PBMCs. These receptors were taken from a man aged 18 to 29 in good health. Some clones in this sample may be carry-over from other donors' samples. Each CDR3 is given with its conserved first and last residue. Size is omitted from some rows. Given values are once, few, many or a class for expanded clones.

V: TRBV5-1
size: .
J: TRBJ1-1
CDR3: CASSFYGDQVGEAFF

V: TRBV27
size: .
J: TRBJ1-2
CDR3: CASSFSGQGLGYTF

V: TRBV9
size: .
J: TRBJ1-5
CDR3: CASSRAGNSNQPQHF

V: TRBV28
size: .
J: TRBJ2-7
CDR3: CASSLGTSLSEQYF

V: TRBV7-8
size: .
J: TRBJ2-1
CDR3: CASSEMDSSYNEQFF

V: TRBV4-1
size: .
J: TRBJ1-1
CDR3: CASSQVVGNTEAFF

V: TRBV28
size: .
J: TRBJ2-7
CDR3: CASSLVGRAYEQYF

V: TRBV6-5
size: .
J: TRBJ2-2
CDR3: CASSSGSGSGELFF

V: TRBV28
size: .
J: TRBJ1-5
CDR3: CASSSRAAGPPNQPQHF

V: TRBV6-6
size: .
J: TRBJ1-1
CDR3: CASSYLLGATEAFF

V: TRBV11-3
size: .
J: TRBJ2-1
CDR3: CASSLNRYNEQFF

V: TRBV7-9
size: .
J: TRBJ2-3
CDR3: CASSHAVAGGIDTQYF

V: TRBV27
size: once
J: TRBJ2-1
CDR3: CASTPGRVLVLDEQFF

V: TRBV2
size: .
J: TRBJ2-3
CDR3: CASSMRGIATDTQYF

V: TRBV27
size: .
J: TRBJ1-2
CDR3: CASSPLDGHGYTF

V: TRBV5-1
size: .
J: TRBJ2-7
CDR3: CASSTRDRAYEQYF

V: TRBV5-1
size: .
J: TRBJ2-2
CDR3: CASSVTGTYTGELFF

V: TRBV5-6
size: .
J: TRBJ2-7
CDR3: CASSFEGEEFYEQYF

V: TRBV6-6
size: .
J: TRBJ1-1
CDR3: CASSYSPQVGVTEAFF

V: TRBV7-8
size: .
J: TRBJ2-7
CDR3: CASSLVTEGPYEQYF

V: TRBV9
size: .
J: TRBJ2-1
CDR3: CASSGQGEDEQFF

V: TRBV29-1
size: .
J: TRBJ2-1
CDR3: CSVVTSSHEQFF

V: TRBV7-8
size: .
J: TRBJ2-1
CDR3: CASSFPGTGDNEQFF

V: TRBV7-2
size: .
J: TRBJ2-5
CDR3: CASSSRRGERQETQYF

V: TRBV19
size: .
J: TRBJ2-1
CDR3: CATRTSDYNEQFF

V: TRBV4-1
size: .
J: TRBJ1-5
CDR3: CASSQPRNQPQHF

V: TRBV5-1
size: .
J: TRBJ2-1
CDR3: CASSLAGSHDEQFF

V: TRBV4-3
size: .
J: TRBJ1-1
CDR3: CASSQERVGGTEAFF

V: TRBV4-2
size: .
J: TRBJ2-7
CDR3: CASSQDWGGSYSGEQYF

V: TRBV10-3
size: .
J: TRBJ2-1
CDR3: CAISESRGEQFF

V: TRBV6-1
size: once
J: TRBJ2-7
CDR3: CASSEEVSPIEQYF

V: TRBV6-1
size: once
J: TRBJ2-2
CDR3: CAVHRVAGELFF

V: TRBV11-2
size: .
J: TRBJ1-1
CDR3: CASSQASRTEAFF

V: TRBV7-3
size: .
J: TRBJ2-7
CDR3: CASSSSLGQPYEQYF

V: TRBV27
size: once
J: TRBJ2-7
CDR3: CASSFLGHHYEQYF

V: TRBV6-5
size: .
J: TRBJ1-1
CDR3: CASSYAKNTEAFF

V: TRBV11-2
size: .
J: TRBJ2-1
CDR3: CASSYSGTSGNSYNEQFF

V: TRBV5-1
size: .
J: TRBJ2-2
CDR3: CASRPGLAGLFTGELFF

V: TRBV19
size: .
J: TRBJ2-7
CDR3: CASSFRGDGNEQYF

V: TRBV27
size: .
J: TRBJ1-1
CDR3: CASGKFGEMNTEAFF

V: TRBV27
size: .
J: TRBJ2-1
CDR3: CASSLFGGQVYNEQFF